Below are 17 T cell receptor beta chains sequenced from a single sample in a study of vaccination and CD4 T cells after COVID-19. Documented treatment: approximately nine-day PBMC culture with coronavirus spike peptide pools or control peptides (ViraFEST assay). These receptors' antigens are unknown. The study sequenced cultured CD4+ T cell DNA using the Oncomine TCR Beta short-read assay. TCRdb re-derived calls from the PCR reads in MiXCR, one entry per CDR3 protein. This table has about 9,500 distinct CDR3 sequences, roughly two thirds appearing once. The sample consisted of CD4+ T cells from blood, cultured in vitro, taken before SARS-CoV-2 vaccination. Every receptor here comes from a human donor who had recovered from COVID-19.

The DNA for the CDR3 is TGTGCCAGCAGCTTGGTCAGGGAGAAAGCTGGAAACACCATATATTTT. Protein sequence: CASSLVREKAGNTIYF. The V and J genes are TRBV5-6 and TRBJ1-3, with a tentative D call TRBD1 (5 bases). V was clipped by 0 bases and J by 2 bases, with 12 bases between them. The CDR3 runs to 16 residues. CDR1 and CDR2 from the germline V gene are SGHDT and YYEEEE.

V is TRBV6-1 and J is TRBJ1-5; 7 nucleotides line up with TRBD1. V shed 7 bases, J shed 2 bases, and the junction held 11 bases outside the gene matches. Germline CDR1 and CDR2: MNHNS and SASEGT. This CDR3 is 16 amino acids long. CDR3 nucleotide sequence: TGTGCCAGCACCCCCTTCAGGGGGTCTGGCAATCAGCCCCAGCATTTT. It is translated as CASTPFRGSGNQPQHF.

This chain's CDR3 is CASSLFRQASGNTIYF. The CDR3 DNA follows: TGTGCCAGCAGTTTATTCAGGCAGGCCTCTGGAAACACCATATATTTT. The chain recombines TRBV28 with TRBJ1-3, with no clear D. Germline V gene data show CDR1 as MDHEN and CDR2 as SYDVKM. V lost 1 base and J lost 0, with 10 bases in between. The CDR3 consists of 16 residues.

This clonotype has just one count. The chain carries TRBV6-2 or TRBV6-3 and TRBJ2-3; TRBD1 is a possible D gene (6 bases). CDR3 size: 16 residues. V shed 5 bases and J shed 1 base, with 16 bases lying between them. Germline CDR1 reads MNHEY; CDR2 reads SVGEGT. The CDR3 bases are TGTGCCAGCAGTCGCCCCGTGGGACAAGGCACAGATACGCAGTATTTT. It codes for CASSRPVGQGTDTQYF.

The sample holds one count of this clonotype. The V and J genes are TRBV20-1 and TRBJ2-3; either TRBD1 or TRBD2 may fit D (5 bases each). Deletions cut 1 base from V and 0 bases from J, with 14 bases between. The CDR3 loop spans 16 amino acids. Germline values: CDR1 DFQATT, CDR2 SNEGSKA (reference sequence). The chain's CDR3 is CSARAAVGPSTDTQYF. CDR3 coding DNA: TGCAGTGCTAGAGCGGCCGTGGGACCGAGCACAGATACGCAGTATTTT.

V and J are TRBV20-1 and TRBJ2-7, with 8 bases aligning to TRBD2. The CDR3 totals 15 residues. Losses at the gene ends were 6 bases for V and 6 bases for J; bases not matched to a gene: 16. Germline-derived CDR1 and CDR2 are DFQATT and SNEGSKA (reference sequence). The CDR3 bases are TGCAGTGCCCCCGATCGGCGGGAGGACCGCGGCGAGCAGTACTTC. It translates to CSAPDRREDRGEQYF.

The chain links TRBV7-9 to TRBJ1-2, with TRBD1 identical over 10 bases. Looked up from germline, CDR1 is SEHNR and CDR2 is FQNEAQ (reference sequence). The CDR3 contains 15 residues. V lost 5 bases to trimming and J lost 7 bases; unmatched junction nucleotides: 10. The CDR3 DNA follows: TGTGCCAGCAGCCTACCCGGGACAGGGGCGGCTGGCTACACCTTC. Its protein is CASSLPGTGAAGYTF.

The V call is TRBV7-9, the J call TRBJ2-7; D is perhaps TRBD1 (5 bases). The germline V and J ends were trimmed by 3 bases and 3 bases, with 9 bases remaining between them. This CDR3 is built from 13 residues. CDR1 SEHNR and CDR2 FQNEAQ come from the germline V gene (reference sequence). This CDR3 reads CASSFSGNYEQYF. The CDR3 bases are TGTGCCAGCAGCTTTTCAGGGAACTACGAGCAGTACTTC.

V gene TRBV2 combines with J gene TRBJ1-1; D call uncertain. The ends were cut back, 6 bases at V and 4 bases at J, with 12 bases in the middle. Germline V gene data show CDR1 as SNHLY and CDR2 as FYNNEI. CDR3 size: 13 residues. The CDR3 loop reads CASSLSSATEAFF. The CDR3 DNA reads as TGTGCCAGCAGCCTTTCCTCTGCCACTGAAGCTTTCTTT. The variable domain in full, completed from reference TRBV2 and TRBJ1-1, reads EPEVTQTPSHQVTQMGQEVILRCVPISNHLYFYWYRQILGQKVEFLVSFYNNEISEKSEIFDDQFSVERPDGSNFTLKIRSTKLEDSAMYFCASSLSSATEAFFGQGTRLTVV.

The chain recombines TRBV6-5 with TRBJ2-1; 12 positions agree with TRBD2. Germline CDR1 is MNHEY and CDR2 is SVGAGI. This CDR3 contains 17 residues. V was clipped by 0 bases and J by 8 bases; unmatched bases: 8. The DNA of the CDR3 is TGTGCCAGCAGTTACTCGAACCTAGCGGGAGGGCAGGATGAGCAGTTCTTC. This encodes CASSYSNLAGGQDEQFF.

This clonotype was observed a handful of times. J is TRBJ1-5 and V is TRBV6-2 or TRBV6-3, with no clear D. Germline V gene lookup returns CDR1 MNHEY and CDR2 SVGEGT. The CDR3 covers 15 residues. Trimming pared 3 bases from V and 6 bases from J, leaving 15 bases between. This CDR3 reads CASSYQSAKGQPQHF. The CDR3 DNA sequence: TGTGCCAGCAGTTATCAATCAGCAAAGGGTCAGCCCCAGCATTTT.

Comments on this clonotype: Relative to the germline gene, one junction end is altered; a read error may explain this. The chain has TRBV6-1 and TRBJ1-5; D is unclear. This CDR3 contains 12 residues. In germline, CDR1 is MNHNS, CDR2 SASEGT. DNA of the CDR3: TGTGCCAGCAGCGGTAGCAACCAGCCCCAGCATTTT. It codes for CASSGSNQPQHF.

The chain uses TRBV20-1 and TRBJ1-4, with D tentatively TRBD1 (6 bases). CDR3 size: 13 residues. Trimming stripped 2 bases from V and 3 bases from J, with 7 bases between. Looked up from germline, CDR1 is DFQATT and CDR2 is SNEGSKA (reference sequence). CDR3 sequence reads: CSARKGANEKLFF. CDR3 nucleotide sequence: TGCAGTGCTAGAAAGGGGGCTAATGAAAAACTGTTTTTT.

The chain employs TRBV6-1 and TRBJ1-6, with unresolved D. The V and J ends lost 7 bases and 5 bases respectively, with 9 bases between them. This CDR3 is 13 amino acids long. In germline, CDR1 is MNHNS, CDR2 SASEGT. This CDR3 is CASTQLNNSPLHF. The CDR3 DNA is TGTGCCAGCACCCAGCTAAATAATTCACCCCTCCACTTT.

A few counts support this clonotype. The chain carries TRBV27 and TRBJ1-2; possible D gene TRBD1, 5 bases. Germline V gives CDR1 MNHEY, CDR2 SMNVEV (reference sequence). V lost 4 bases and J lost 8, with 20 bases in between. The CDR3 sequence is 15 residues long. As DNA, the CDR3 is TGTGCCAGCAGTTCCTCCGCCCAGGGCCGTCGGGGCTACACCTTC. Its protein product is CASSSSAQGRRGYTF.

The chain joins TRBV21-1 to TRBJ1-4; TRBD1 was called by the table and not checked on the DNA. TRBV21-1 is a listed pseudogene. This CDR3 is 14 amino acids long. Written as DNA, the CDR3 is TGTGCCAGCACCAACCGACAGGGGGCAGGAAAACTGTTTTTT. It specifies CASTNRQGAGKLFF.

The V call is TRBV11-3, the J call TRBJ2-1, with TRBD1 matching 7 bases. CDR1 is SGHNT and CDR2 is YENEEA in the germline V gene. The CDR3 sequence is 12 residues long. J was trimmed by 6 bases and V by 5 bases; bases with no gene match: 1. The CDR3 protein is CASSPGGNEQFF. CDR3 nucleotides: TGTGCCAGCAGCCCAGGGGGCAATGAGCAGTTCTTC.